The present TCR beta chain was sequenced within a study of control samples from healthy donors and cancer patients. The table came from immunoSEQ multiplex PCR; TCRdb's copy has only in-frame clones and leaves some out. The sample holds approximately 100,000 clones; about 90% are singletons and the top ten take 13% to 15%. This clone came up once. Deletions cut 7 bases from V and 5 bases from J, with 17 bases between. Germline CDR1 SEHNR, CDR2 FQNEAQ (reference sequence). The CDR3 extends over 14 amino acids. This TCR derives from a man aged 25-40 years in good health. The sequenced sample consisted of blood. The rearrangement links TRBV7-9 to TRBJ1-1; the D is unclear. The CDR3 loop reads CASTRMWERTEAFF. The CDR3 DNA follows: TGTGCCAGCACCCGTATGTGGGAACGAACTGAAGCTTTCTTT.